The rows below give T cell receptor beta chains drawn from one sample of a study of CD8 T cells in ankylosing spondylitis. TCRdb processed the 5' RACE reads anew with MiXCR; each CDR3 protein has one entry. The sample lists some 840,000 distinct CDR3 sequences, around 11% occurring once. The sequenced sample was blood, either unsorted or a sorted T cell fraction (not recorded which). The source is a male donor with ankylosing spondylitis. The CDR3 runs from the conserved cysteine through the conserved F or W.

TRBJ1-1	TRBV5-1	CASSRRDWLRAGTEAFF
TRBJ2-3	TRBV20-1	CSASVPGESTDTQYF
TRBJ2-7	TRBV20-1	CSARGPGERAYEQYF
TRBJ2-1	TRBV15	CATSSRRDNEQFF
TRBJ1-4	TRBV20-1	CSALTSGRGEKLFF
TRBJ2-1	TRBV27	CASSRKAGAFNEQFF
TRBJ2-3	TRBV29-1	CSVPVASGITDTQYF
TRBJ2-5	TRBV28	CASRIRDDQETQYF
TRBJ1-5	TRBV20-1	CSARGAYSNQPQHF
TRBJ2-4	TRBV20-1	CSANFLNIQYF
TRBJ1-2	TRBV5-5	CASSPSPGVGYTF
TRBJ2-1	TRBV6-1	CASSTGSSSYNEQFF
TRBJ1-1	TRBV2	CASSVEWTEAFF
TRBJ1-2	TRBV29-1	CSAVDREGYGYTF
TRBJ2-1	TRBV20-1	CSARDSRTSDGYEQFF
TRBJ2-7	TRBV5-6	CASSPRRTYEQYF
TRBJ2-7	TRBV28	CASSLLRGLYEQYF
TRBJ2-1	TRBV4-2	CASSQVKGTSGRLEQFF
TRBJ1-4	TRBV6-5	CASSYRFNEKLFF
TRBJ2-7	TRBV7-2	CASSKTGTGGREQYF
TRBJ2-5	TRBV4-3	CASSQVNGGQETQYF
TRBJ1-1	TRBV6-1	CASRRTSGREAFF
TRBJ1-1	TRBV5-1	CASATDGLNTEAFF
TRBJ2-7	TRBV21-1	CASSKELGQGFSYEQYF
TRBJ1-2	TRBV6-6	CASRDRTGGYTF
TRBJ2-2	TRBV24-1	CATSDLDAANTGELFF
TRBJ2-7	TRBV5-5	CASSLAGGRHSHEQYF
TRBJ2-5	TRBV20-1	CSAGRVIQETQYF
TRBJ2-3	TRBV20-1	CSAADRNTQYF
TRBJ2-3	TRBV20-1	CSARDLGRGADTQYF
TRBJ1-3	TRBV7-9	CASSLFAGNTIYF
TRBJ1-4	TRBV20-1	CSAPRAPTNEKLFF
TRBJ1-2	TRBV10-3	CAISEADRDGYTF
TRBJ1-4	TRBV20-1	CSARDSGGSLKEKLFF
TRBJ2-2	TRBV6-2/TRBV6-3	CASSWGALGELFF
TRBJ1-1	TRBV15	CATSRTVNTEAFF
TRBJ2-3	TRBV11-2	CASSLEKPGSTDTQYF
TRBJ2-1	TRBV5-6	CASSLWRGNEQFF
TRBJ2-3	TRBV28	CASSPDIYSTDTQYF
TRBJ1-2	TRBV7-2	CASSQSQGLRYGYTF
TRBJ2-3	TRBV6-6	CASSYEGDTQYF
TRBJ2-1	TRBV5-1	CASILGQGAAYNEQFF
TRBJ2-7	TRBV12-3/TRBV12-4	CASSFRGRVSYEQYF
TRBJ2-7	TRBV20-1	CSARGGFSYEQYF
TRBJ2-2	TRBV28	CASRGEGNTGELFF
TRBJ2-5	TRBV6-2/TRBV6-3	CASRDSVETQYF
TRBJ1-2	TRBV20-1	CSARDATGGYDGYTF
TRBJ2-5	TRBV24-1	CATSERGGYQETQYF
TRBJ2-7	TRBV6-5	CASSLRGQYF
TRBJ1-4	TRBV29-1	CSVEVQGYEKLFF
TRBJ1-1	TRBV7-3	CASSSTGYTEAFF
TRBJ1-4	TRBV29-1	CSGGGIGSNEKLFF
TRBJ2-5	TRBV5-6	CASTLLAGGPETQYF
TRBJ2-5	TRBV12-3/TRBV12-4	CASSLTGGETQYF